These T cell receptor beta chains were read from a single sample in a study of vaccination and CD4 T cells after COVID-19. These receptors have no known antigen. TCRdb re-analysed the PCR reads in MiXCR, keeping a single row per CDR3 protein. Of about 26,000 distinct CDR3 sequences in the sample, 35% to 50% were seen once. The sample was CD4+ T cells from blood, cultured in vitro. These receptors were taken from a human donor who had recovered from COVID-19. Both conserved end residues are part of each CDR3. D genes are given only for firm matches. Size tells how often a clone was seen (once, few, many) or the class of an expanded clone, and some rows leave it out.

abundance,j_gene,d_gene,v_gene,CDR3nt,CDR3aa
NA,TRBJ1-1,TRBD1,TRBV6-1,TGTGCCAGCAGACGGGACAGGGGGTTCAGCACTGAAGCTTTCTTT,CASRRDRGFSTEAFF
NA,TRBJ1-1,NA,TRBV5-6,TGTGCCAGCGTACATCGGTCGAACACTGAAGCTTTCTTT,CASVHRSNTEAFF
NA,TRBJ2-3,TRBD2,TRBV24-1,TGTGGCACCTCGCGGGGGGGGAACACAGATACGCAGTATTTT,CGTSRGGNTDTQYF
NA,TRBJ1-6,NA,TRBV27,TGTGCCAGCAGTTTCCCGGGACGGGGGACACCCCTCCACTTT,CASSFPGRGTPLHF
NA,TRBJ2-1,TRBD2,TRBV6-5,TGTGCCAGCAGTTATCAGGGGACTAGCGGGCCTTACAATGAGCAGTTCTTC,CASSYQGTSGPYNEQFF
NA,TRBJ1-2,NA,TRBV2,TGTGCCAGCAGTGGACAGGACTATGGCTACACCTTC,CASSGQDYGYTF
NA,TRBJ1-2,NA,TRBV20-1,TGCAGTGCTTTGGGAGGGAGCCTTAACTATGGCTACACCTTC,CSALGGSLNYGYTF
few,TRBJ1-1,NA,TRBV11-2,TGTGCCAGCAGCCCTCGGACAGACTGGAACACTGAAGCTTTCTTT,CASSPRTDWNTEAFF
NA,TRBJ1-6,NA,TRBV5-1,TGCGCCAGCAGCACTCAGACAGGACATAATTCACCCCTCCACTTT,CASSTQTGHNSPLHF
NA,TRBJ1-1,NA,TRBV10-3,TGTGCCACTGGAACTGACCAGAACACTGAAGCTTTCTTT,CATGTDQNTEAFF
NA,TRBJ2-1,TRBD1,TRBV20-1,TGCAGTGCTCCAGGGGGCATTAAAAATGAGCAGTTCTTC,CSAPGGIKNEQFF
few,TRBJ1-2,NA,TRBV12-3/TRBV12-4,TGTGCCAGCAGCCCTTCATCGGTCTATGGCTACACCTTC,CASSPSSVYGYTF
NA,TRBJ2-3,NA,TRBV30,TGTGCCTGGGGCCGGGACTCTATCCCAGATACGCAGTATTTT,CAWGRDSIPDTQYF
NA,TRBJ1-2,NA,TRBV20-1,TGCAGTCTCAGTTCTAACTATGGCTACACCTTC,CSLSSNYGYTF
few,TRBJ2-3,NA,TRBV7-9,TGTGCCAGCAGCTTAGCTACCAGCACAGATACGCAGTATTTT,CASSLATSTDTQYF
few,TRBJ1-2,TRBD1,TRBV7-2,TGTGCCAGCAGCTTGACAGGGCTAGGCAACTATGGCTACACCTTC,CASSLTGLGNYGYTF
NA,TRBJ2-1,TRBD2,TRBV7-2,TGTGCCAGCAGGTCGGGACTAGCGAGCTACAATGAGCAGTTCTTC,CASRSGLASYNEQFF
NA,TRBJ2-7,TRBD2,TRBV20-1,TGCAGTGCTACCATTCTAGCGGTCGGCCCTGGGGAGCAGTACTTC,CSATILAVGPGEQYF
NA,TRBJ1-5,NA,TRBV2,TGTGCCAGCAGTGAATTGAGTTCTAATCAGCCCCAGCATTTT,CASSELSSNQPQHF
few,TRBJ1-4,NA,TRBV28,TGTGCCAGCAGTTCGCCGCGGGACGGCGGAGGAGCGCTGTTTTTT,CASSSPRDGGGALFF
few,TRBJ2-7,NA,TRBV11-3,TGTGCCAGCAGCTTAGAGAACAGGGAAACCTACGAGCAGTACTTC,CASSLENRETYEQYF
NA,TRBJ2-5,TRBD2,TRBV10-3,TGTGCCACACGGGAGGGATCGGAGACCCAGTACTTC,CATREGSETQYF